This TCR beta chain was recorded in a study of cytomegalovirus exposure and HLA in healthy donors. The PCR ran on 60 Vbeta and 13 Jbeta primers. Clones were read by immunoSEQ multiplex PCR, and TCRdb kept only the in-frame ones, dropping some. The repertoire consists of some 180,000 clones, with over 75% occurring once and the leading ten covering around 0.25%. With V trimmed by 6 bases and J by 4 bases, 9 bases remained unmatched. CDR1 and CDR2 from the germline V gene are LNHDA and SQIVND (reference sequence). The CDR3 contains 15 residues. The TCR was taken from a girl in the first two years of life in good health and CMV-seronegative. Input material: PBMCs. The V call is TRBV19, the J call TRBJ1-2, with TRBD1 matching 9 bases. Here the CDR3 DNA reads TGTGCCAGTAGACCAGACAGGGGGGCCCTCTATGGCTACACCTTC. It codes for CASRPDRGALYGYTF. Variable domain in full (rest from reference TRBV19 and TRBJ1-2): DGGITQSPKYLFRKEGQNVTLSCEQNLNHDAMYWYRQDPGQGLRLIYYSQIVNDFQKGDIAEGYSVSREKKESFPLTVTSAQKNPTAFYLCASRPDRGALYGYTFGSGTRLTVV.